One T cell receptor (beta chain) is described in this entry. This entry comes from a study of T cells in narcolepsy. The V end was cut by 7 bases, the J end by 3 bases, with 17 bases between. In germline, CDR1 is SEHNR, CDR2 FQNEAQ (reference sequence). This CDR3 comprises 15 residues. Some clones are missing from TCRdb's copy, which holds only in-frame ones; the method was immunoSEQ multiplex PCR. The profile shows fewer than 40,000 clones, roughly 80% of them singletons. This chain joins TRBV7-9 and TRBJ2-3; D assignment may be TRBD1 or TRBD2 (5 bases each). The receptor was isolated from a human donor with narcolepsy. Material for sequencing was CD45RA- memory CD4+ T cells from PBMCs. CDR3 sequence (DNA): TGTGCCAGCAACAAACAGAGGGGTGGAACAGATACGCAGTATTTT. Translated, it gives CASNKQRGGTDTQYF.